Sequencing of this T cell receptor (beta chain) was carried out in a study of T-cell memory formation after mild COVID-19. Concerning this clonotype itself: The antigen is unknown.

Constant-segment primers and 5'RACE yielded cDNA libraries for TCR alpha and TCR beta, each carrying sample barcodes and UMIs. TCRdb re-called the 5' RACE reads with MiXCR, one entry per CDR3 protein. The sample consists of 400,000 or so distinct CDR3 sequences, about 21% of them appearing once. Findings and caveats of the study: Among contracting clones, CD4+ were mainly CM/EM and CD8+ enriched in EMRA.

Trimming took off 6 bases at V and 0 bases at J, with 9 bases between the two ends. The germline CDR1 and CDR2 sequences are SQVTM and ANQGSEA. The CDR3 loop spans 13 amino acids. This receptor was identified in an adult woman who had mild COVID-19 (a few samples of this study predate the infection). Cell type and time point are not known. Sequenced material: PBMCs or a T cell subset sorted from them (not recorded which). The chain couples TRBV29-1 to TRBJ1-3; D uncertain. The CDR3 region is CSVAPGSGNTIYF. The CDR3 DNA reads TGCAGCGTCGCCCCAGGCTCTGGAAACACCATATATTTT.